This TCR beta chain stems from a study of blood T cell repertoires in COVID-19. Study details: T cells, B-cell-depleted T cells, or PBMCs supplied cDNA or gDNA.

Participants had their cohort set by participant-reported clinical history. Germline V gene lookup returns CDR1 SGDLS and CDR2 YYNGEE. The length of the CDR3 is 15 residues. The germline V and J ends were trimmed by 0 bases and 6 bases, with 13 bases remaining between them. The repertoire was sequenced with immunoSEQ multiplex PCR; TCRdb's copy has only in-frame clones and lacks some. The sample holds fewer than 250,000 clones, roughly 88% seen once. V gene TRBV9 combines with J gene TRBJ2-1, with no clear D. The receptor was derived from a woman aged 25 to 39 who had been exposed to COVID-19. The sample comprised PBMCs or T cells enriched from blood (not recorded which). The CDR3, as DNA: TGTGCCAGCAGCGTAGGTCCAGGCGAAAGCAATGAGCAGTTCTTC. As protein: CASSVGPGESNEQFF.